A selection of T cell receptor beta chains follows, all from one sample in a study of blood T cell repertoires in COVID-19. The method was immunoSEQ multiplex PCR; TCRdb's version includes in-frame clones alone and lacks a portion of them. The sample gives 100,000 to 150,000 clones, 65% to 85% of which show up once; about a sixth is in the top ten. Sequencing was carried out using peripheral blood. These receptors were obtained from a young man with COVID-19, enrolled during active disease. Both conserved end residues are part of each CDR3. Fields, in order: D gene, clone size, J gene, V gene, CDR3 protein, CDR3 DNA. D genes are given only for firm matches. Size is omitted from some rows. Given values are once, few, many or a class for expanded clones.

d_call: TRBD1
clone_size: few
j_call: TRBJ2-7
v_call: TRBV4-2
cdr3_aa: CASSQARGQATYEQYF
cdr3_nt: TGTGCCAGCAGCCAAGCCCGAGGACAGGCCACCTACGAGCAGTACTTC

d_call: TRBD2
clone_size: .
j_call: TRBJ2-3
v_call: TRBV27
cdr3_aa: CASSPGLAGGGGTDTQYF
cdr3_nt: TGTGCCAGCAGTCCAGGACTAGCGGGAGGAGGGGGCACAGATACGCAGTATTTT

d_call: .
clone_size: .
j_call: TRBJ1-2
v_call: TRBV28
cdr3_aa: CASSAYRAGMNF
cdr3_nt: TGTGCCAGCAGCGCGTATCGGGCAGGGATGAACTTC

d_call: TRBD2
clone_size: .
j_call: TRBJ2-3
v_call: TRBV28
cdr3_aa: CASKGGGVDTQYF
cdr3_nt: TGTGCCAGCAAAGGCGGGGGGGTAGATACGCAGTATTTT

d_call: .
clone_size: .
j_call: TRBJ1-5
v_call: TRBV9
cdr3_aa: CASSVGPGNQPQHF
cdr3_nt: TGTGCCAGCAGCGTTGGCCCTGGCAATCAGCCCCAGCATTTT

d_call: .
clone_size: .
j_call: TRBJ1-5
v_call: TRBV2
cdr3_aa: CASSDSGFGRQPQHF
cdr3_nt: TGTGCCAGCAGTGATTCAGGGTTTGGGCGTCAGCCCCAGCATTTT

d_call: .
clone_size: .
j_call: TRBJ1-1
v_call: TRBV7-9
cdr3_aa: CASSPSPGAEAFF
cdr3_nt: TGTGCCAGCAGCCCCTCCCCGGGGGCTGAAGCTTTCTTT

d_call: .
clone_size: .
j_call: TRBJ2-3
v_call: TRBV7-8
cdr3_aa: CASSPAADTQYF
cdr3_nt: TGTGCCAGCAGCCCAGCGGCCGATACGCAGTATTTT

d_call: .
clone_size: .
j_call: TRBJ2-1
v_call: TRBV24-1
cdr3_aa: CATPRGPNNEQFF
cdr3_nt: TGTGCCACCCCCAGGGGCCCCAACAATGAGCAGTTCTTC

d_call: .
clone_size: .
j_call: TRBJ2-3
v_call: TRBV13
cdr3_aa: CASSLRDTQYF
cdr3_nt: TGTGCCAGCAGCTTACGTGATACGCAGTATTTT

d_call: TRBD1
clone_size: few
j_call: TRBJ1-6
v_call: TRBV7-3
cdr3_aa: CASSITGGGNSPLHF
cdr3_nt: TGTGCCAGCAGCATCACAGGGGGCGGCAATTCACCCCTCCACTTT

d_call: .
clone_size: .
j_call: TRBJ1-1
v_call: TRBV6-5
cdr3_aa: CASSRGGGLNTEAFF
cdr3_nt: TGTGCCAGCTCGCGCGGGGGGGGGTTGAACACTGAAGCTTTCTTT

d_call: .
clone_size: .
j_call: TRBJ1-6
v_call: TRBV4-3
cdr3_aa: CASSQETSYNSPLHF
cdr3_nt: TGCGCCAGCAGCCAAGAAACTTCCTATAATTCACCCCTCCACTTT

d_call: .
clone_size: .
j_call: TRBJ1-5
v_call: TRBV7-9
cdr3_aa: CASSRGTFDNQPQHF
cdr3_nt: TGTGCCAGCAGCCGAGGGACATTCGACAATCAGCCCCAGCATTTT

d_call: .
clone_size: .
j_call: TRBJ2-5
v_call: TRBV6-6
cdr3_aa: CASSWVAGGETQYF
cdr3_nt: TGTGCCAGCAGTTGGGTGGCAGGTGGAGAGACCCAGTACTTC

d_call: .
clone_size: .
j_call: TRBJ2-7
v_call: TRBV7-2
cdr3_aa: CASSSTRDFKEQYF
cdr3_nt: TGTGCCAGCAGTTCGACTCGGGACTTCAAAGAGCAGTACTTC

d_call: .
clone_size: few
j_call: TRBJ2-1
v_call: TRBV10-3
cdr3_aa: CAISEPPKRQYTSYNEQFF
cdr3_nt: TGTGCCATCAGTGAGCCGCCGAAACGACAGTATACCTCCTACAATGAGCAGTTCTTC

d_call: TRBD1
clone_size: once
j_call: TRBJ2-1
v_call: TRBV6-2/TRBV6-3
cdr3_aa: CASSLYRGDYNEQFF
cdr3_nt: TGTGCCAGCAGTTTATACAGGGGGGATTACAATGAGCAGTTCTTC

d_call: TRBD1
clone_size: few
j_call: TRBJ1-4
v_call: TRBV2
cdr3_aa: CASSPGQAANEKLFF
cdr3_nt: TGTGCCAGCAGTCCCGGACAGGCTGCTAATGAAAAACTGTTTTTT

d_call: TRBD1
clone_size: few
j_call: TRBJ1-1
v_call: TRBV3-1/TRBV3-2
cdr3_aa: CASSQTGVNTEAFF
cdr3_nt: TGTGCCAGCAGCCAAACAGGGGTGAACACTGAAGCTTTCTTT

d_call: TRBD2
clone_size: .
j_call: TRBJ2-2
v_call: TRBV7-7
cdr3_aa: CASSLMVAGVSTGELFF
cdr3_nt: TGTGCCAGCAGCTTAATGGTAGCGGGAGTCAGCACCGGGGAGCTGTTTTTT

d_call: .
clone_size: few
j_call: TRBJ1-3
v_call: TRBV4-3
cdr3_aa: CASSQDGPGSGNTIYF
cdr3_nt: TGCGCCAGCAGCCAAGATGGTCCGGGCTCTGGAAACACCATATATTTT

d_call: .
clone_size: .
j_call: TRBJ2-1
v_call: TRBV5-4
cdr3_aa: CASSLGGFGIDEQFF
cdr3_nt: TGTGCCAGCAGCTTGGGAGGGTTCGGAATCGATGAGCAGTTCTTC

d_call: .
clone_size: .
j_call: TRBJ1-6
v_call: TRBV6-6
cdr3_aa: CASWVGSNNSPLHF
cdr3_nt: TGTGCCAGCTGGGTAGGGAGTAATAATTCACCCCTCCACTTT

d_call: .
clone_size: .
j_call: TRBJ1-2
v_call: TRBV29-1
cdr3_aa: CSVEVGTGYGYTF
cdr3_nt: TGCAGCGTTGAAGTGGGGACTGGCTATGGCTACACCTTC

d_call: .
clone_size: .
j_call: TRBJ1-1
v_call: TRBV11-2
cdr3_aa: CASSLAQGRVNTEAFF
cdr3_nt: TGTGCCAGCAGCTTAGCCCAGGGAAGGGTGAACACTGAAGCTTTCTTT

d_call: TRBD2
clone_size: few
j_call: TRBJ2-1
v_call: TRBV2
cdr3_aa: CATGLAGFNEQFF
cdr3_nt: TGTGCCACCGGACTAGCGGGTTTCAATGAGCAGTTCTTC

d_call: .
clone_size: .
j_call: TRBJ1-1
v_call: TRBV7-9
cdr3_aa: CASRDGAAVENTEAFF
cdr3_nt: TGTGCCAGCAGGGATGGGGCGGCGGTGGAGAACACTGAAGCTTTCTTT